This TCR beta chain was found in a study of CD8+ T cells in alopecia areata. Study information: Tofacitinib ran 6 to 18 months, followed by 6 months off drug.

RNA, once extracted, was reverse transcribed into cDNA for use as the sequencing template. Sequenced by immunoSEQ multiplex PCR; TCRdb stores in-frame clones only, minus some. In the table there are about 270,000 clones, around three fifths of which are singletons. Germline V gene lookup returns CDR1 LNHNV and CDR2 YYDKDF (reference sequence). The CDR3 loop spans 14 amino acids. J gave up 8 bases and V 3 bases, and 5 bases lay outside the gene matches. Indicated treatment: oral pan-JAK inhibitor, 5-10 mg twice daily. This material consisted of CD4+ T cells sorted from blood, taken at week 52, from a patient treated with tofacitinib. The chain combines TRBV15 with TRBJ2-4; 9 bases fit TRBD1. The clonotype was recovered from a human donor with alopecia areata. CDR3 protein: CATSSGDREDIQYF. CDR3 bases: TGTGCCACCAGCAGTGGGGACAGGGAGGACATTCAGTACTTC. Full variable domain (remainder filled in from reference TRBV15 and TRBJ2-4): DAMVIQNPRYQVTQFGKPVTLSCSQTLNHNVMYWYQQKSSQAPKLLFHYYDKDFNNEADTPDNFQSRRPNTSFCFLDIRSPGLGDTAMYLCATSSGDREDIQYFGAGTRLSVL.